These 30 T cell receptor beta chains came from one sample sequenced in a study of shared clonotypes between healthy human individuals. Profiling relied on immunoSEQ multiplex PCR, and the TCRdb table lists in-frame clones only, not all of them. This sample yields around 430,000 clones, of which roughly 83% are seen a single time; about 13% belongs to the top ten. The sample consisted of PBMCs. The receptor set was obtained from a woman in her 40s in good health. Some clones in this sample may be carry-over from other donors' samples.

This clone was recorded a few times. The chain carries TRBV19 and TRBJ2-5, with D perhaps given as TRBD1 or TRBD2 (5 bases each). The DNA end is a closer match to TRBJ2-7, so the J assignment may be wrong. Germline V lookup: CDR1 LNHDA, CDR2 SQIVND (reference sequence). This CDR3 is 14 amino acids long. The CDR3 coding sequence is TGTGCCAGTAGTTGGGACCACACTTCCTACGAGCAGTACTTC. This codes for CASSWDHTSYEQYF.

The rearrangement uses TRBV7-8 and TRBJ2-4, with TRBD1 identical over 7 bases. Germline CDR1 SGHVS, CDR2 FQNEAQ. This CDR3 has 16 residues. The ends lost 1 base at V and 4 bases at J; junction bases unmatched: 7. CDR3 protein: CASSLVLPGQKNIQYF. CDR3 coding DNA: TGTGCCAGCAGCTTAGTACTTCCGGGACAGAAAAACATTCAGTACTTC.

CDR3 nucleotide sequence: TGTGCCAGCCGAGGACAGTACAATGAGCAGTTCTTC. This translates into CASRGQYNEQFF. The genes are TRBV6-5 and TRBJ2-1; a possible D gene is TRBD1 (6 bases). The ends were cut back, 8 bases at V and 4 bases at J, with 9 bases in the middle. Germline V CDR1 and CDR2: MNHEY, SVGAGI. The CDR3 covers 12 residues.

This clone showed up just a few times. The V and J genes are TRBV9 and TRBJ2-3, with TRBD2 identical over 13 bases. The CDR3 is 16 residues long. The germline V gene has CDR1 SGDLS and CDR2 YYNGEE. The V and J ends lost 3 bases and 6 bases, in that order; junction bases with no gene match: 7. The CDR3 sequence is CASSAGLAGREDTQYF. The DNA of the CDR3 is TGTGCCAGCAGCGCGGGACTAGCGGGGAGGGAGGATACGCAGTATTTT.

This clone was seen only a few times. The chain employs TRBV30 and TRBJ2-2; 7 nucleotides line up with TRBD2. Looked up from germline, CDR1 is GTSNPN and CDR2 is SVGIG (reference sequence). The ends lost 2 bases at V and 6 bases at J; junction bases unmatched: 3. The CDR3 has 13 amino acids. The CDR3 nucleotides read TGTGCCTGGAGTCGCAGCGGGGCCGGGGAGCTGTTTTTT. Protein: CAWSRSGAGELFF.

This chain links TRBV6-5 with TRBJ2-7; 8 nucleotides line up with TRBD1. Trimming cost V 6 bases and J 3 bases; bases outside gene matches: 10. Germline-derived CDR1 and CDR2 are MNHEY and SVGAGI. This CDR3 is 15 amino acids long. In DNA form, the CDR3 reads TGTGCCAGCAGCCCGGACAGGGATTTTATCTACGAGCAGTACTTC. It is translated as CASSPDRDFIYEQYF.

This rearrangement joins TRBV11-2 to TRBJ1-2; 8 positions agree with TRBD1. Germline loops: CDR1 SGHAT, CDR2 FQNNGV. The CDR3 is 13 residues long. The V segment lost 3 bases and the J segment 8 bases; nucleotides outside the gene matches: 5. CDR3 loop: CASSFDRGDGYTF. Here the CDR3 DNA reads TGTGCCAGCAGCTTCGACAGGGGCGACGGCTACACCTTC.

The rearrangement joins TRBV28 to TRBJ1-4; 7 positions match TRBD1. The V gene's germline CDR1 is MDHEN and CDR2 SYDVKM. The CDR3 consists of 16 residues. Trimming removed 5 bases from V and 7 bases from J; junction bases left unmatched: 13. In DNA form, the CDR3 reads TGTGCCAGCAGTCTCTCTGGGACAGCCTCCATTGAAAAACTGTTTTTT. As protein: CASSLSGTASIEKLFF.

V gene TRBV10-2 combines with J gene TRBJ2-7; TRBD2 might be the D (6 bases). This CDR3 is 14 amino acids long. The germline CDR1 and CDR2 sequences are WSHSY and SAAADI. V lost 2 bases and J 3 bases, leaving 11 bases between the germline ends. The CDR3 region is CASSENGLLYEQYF. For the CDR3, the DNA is TGCGCCAGCAGTGAGAACGGACTACTCTACGAGCAGTACTTC.

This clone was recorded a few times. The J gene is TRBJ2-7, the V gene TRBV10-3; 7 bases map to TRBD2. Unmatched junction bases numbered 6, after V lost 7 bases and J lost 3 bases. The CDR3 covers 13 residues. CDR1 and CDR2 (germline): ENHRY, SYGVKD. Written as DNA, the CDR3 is TGTGCCATCATGGGGGGGAGGGACTACGAGCAGTACTTC. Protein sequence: CAIMGGRDYEQYF.

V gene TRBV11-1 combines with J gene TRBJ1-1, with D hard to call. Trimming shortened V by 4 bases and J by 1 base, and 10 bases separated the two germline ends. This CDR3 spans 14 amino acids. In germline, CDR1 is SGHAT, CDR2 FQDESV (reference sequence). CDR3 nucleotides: TGTGCCAGCAGCTCCCAGAGCCGGAACACTGAAGCTTTCTTT. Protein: CASSSQSRNTEAFF.

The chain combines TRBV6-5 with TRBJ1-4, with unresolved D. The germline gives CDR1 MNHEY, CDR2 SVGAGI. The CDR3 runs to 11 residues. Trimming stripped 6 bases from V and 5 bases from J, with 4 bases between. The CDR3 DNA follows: TGTGCCAGCAGCCAAAATGAAAAACTGTTTTTT. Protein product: CASSQNEKLFF.

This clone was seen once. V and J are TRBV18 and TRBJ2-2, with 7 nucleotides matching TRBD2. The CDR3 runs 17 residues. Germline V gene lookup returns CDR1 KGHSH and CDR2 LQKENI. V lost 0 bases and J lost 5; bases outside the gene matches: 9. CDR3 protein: CASSPPATGGGTGELFF. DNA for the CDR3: TGTGCCAGCTCACCACCGGCTACGGGAGGTGGTACCGGGGAGCTGTTTTTT.

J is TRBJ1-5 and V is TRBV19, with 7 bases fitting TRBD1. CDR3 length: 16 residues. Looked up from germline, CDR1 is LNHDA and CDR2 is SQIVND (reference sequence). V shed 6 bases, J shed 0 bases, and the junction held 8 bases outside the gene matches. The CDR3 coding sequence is TGTGCCAGTAGGATCACAGGGGATTATAGCAATCAGCCCCAGCATTTT. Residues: CASRITGDYSNQPQHF.

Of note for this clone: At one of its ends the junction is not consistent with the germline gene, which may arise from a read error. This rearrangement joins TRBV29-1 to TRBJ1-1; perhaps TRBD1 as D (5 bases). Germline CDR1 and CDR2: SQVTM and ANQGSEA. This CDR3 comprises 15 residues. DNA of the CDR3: TGCAGCGTGGAAGGGGACGAATCCCTTCCTCCTGAAGCTTTCTTT. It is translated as CSVEGDESLPPEAFF.

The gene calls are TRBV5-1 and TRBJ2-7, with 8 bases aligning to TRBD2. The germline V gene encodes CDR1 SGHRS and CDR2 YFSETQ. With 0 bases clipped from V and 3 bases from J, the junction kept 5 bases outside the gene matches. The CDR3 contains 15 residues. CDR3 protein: CASSLVTSGDYEQYF. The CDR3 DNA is TGCGCCAGCAGCTTGGTAACTAGCGGAGACTACGAGCAGTACTTC.

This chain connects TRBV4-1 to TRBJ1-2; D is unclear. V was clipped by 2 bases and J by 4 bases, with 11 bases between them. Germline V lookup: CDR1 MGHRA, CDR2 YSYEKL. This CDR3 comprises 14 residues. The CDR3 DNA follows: TGCGCCAGCAGCCAACCAGACGGACCCTATGGCTACACCTTC. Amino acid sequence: CASSQPDGPYGYTF.

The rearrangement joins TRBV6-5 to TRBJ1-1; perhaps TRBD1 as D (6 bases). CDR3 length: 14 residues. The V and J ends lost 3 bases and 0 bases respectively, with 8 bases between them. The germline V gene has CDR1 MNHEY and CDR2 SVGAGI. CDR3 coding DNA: TGTGCCAGCAGTTATGGGGGCGTGAACACTGAAGCTTTCTTT. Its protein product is CASSYGGVNTEAFF.

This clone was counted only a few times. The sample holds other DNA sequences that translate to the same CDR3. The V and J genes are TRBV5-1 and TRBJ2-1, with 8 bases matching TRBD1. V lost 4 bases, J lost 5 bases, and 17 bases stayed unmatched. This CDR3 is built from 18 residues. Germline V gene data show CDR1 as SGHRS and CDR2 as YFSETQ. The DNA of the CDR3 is TGCGCCAGCAGCCTCCGGGACAGGACTACCGTTTTTGACAATGAGCAGTTCTTC. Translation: CASSLRDRTTVFDNEQFF. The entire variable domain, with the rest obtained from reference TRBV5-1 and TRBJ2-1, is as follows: KAGVTQTPRYLIKTRGQQVTLSCSPISGHRSVSWYQQTPGQGLQFLFEYFSETQRNKGNFPGRFSGRQFSNSRSEMNVSTLELGDSALYLCASSLRDRTTVFDNEQFFGPGTRLTVL.

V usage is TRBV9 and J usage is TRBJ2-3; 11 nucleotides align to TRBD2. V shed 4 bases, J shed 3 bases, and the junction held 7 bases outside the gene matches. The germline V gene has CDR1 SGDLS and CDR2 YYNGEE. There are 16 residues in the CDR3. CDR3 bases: TGTGCCAGCAGCCCTAGCGGGAGGTCGAGAACAGATACGCAGTATTTT. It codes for CASSPSGRSRTDTQYF.

CDR3 protein: CASSYSGSSNQPQHF. DNA for the CDR3: TGTGCCAGCAGTTACTCGGGGAGTAGCAATCAGCCCCAGCATTTT. The rearrangement uses TRBV6-5 and TRBJ1-5; no clear D. Germline V gene lookup returns CDR1 MNHEY and CDR2 SVGAGI. CDR3 size: 15 residues. The V end was cut by 0 bases, the J end by 0 bases, with 6 bases between.

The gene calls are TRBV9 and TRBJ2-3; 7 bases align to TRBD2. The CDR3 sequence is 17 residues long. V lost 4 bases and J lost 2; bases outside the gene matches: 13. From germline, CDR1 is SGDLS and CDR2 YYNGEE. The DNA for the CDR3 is TGTGCCAGCAGCCATACCCCGGGAGGCGGGCCCACAGATACGCAGTATTTT. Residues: CASSHTPGGGPTDTQYF.

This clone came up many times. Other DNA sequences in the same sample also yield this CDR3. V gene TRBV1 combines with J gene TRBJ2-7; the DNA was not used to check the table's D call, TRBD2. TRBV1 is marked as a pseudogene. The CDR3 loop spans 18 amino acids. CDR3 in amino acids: CTSSQEALAGDQPYEQYF. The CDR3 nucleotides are TGCACCAGCAGCCAAGAGGCACTAGCGGGAGATCAACCTTACGAGCAGTACTTC.

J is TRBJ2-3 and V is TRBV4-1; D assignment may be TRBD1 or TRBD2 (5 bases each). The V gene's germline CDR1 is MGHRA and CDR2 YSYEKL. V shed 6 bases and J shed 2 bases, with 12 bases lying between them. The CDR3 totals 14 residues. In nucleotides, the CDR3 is TGCGCCAGCAGACTCCGGGACGCCACAGATACGCAGTATTTT. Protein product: CASRLRDATDTQYF.

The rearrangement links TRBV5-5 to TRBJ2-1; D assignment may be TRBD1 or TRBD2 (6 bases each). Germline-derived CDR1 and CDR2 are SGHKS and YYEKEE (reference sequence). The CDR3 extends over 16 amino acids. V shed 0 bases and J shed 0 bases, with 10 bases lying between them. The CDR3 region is CASSLAGAVSYNEQFF. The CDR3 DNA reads TGTGCCAGCAGCTTGGCGGGGGCCGTCTCCTACAATGAGCAGTTCTTC.

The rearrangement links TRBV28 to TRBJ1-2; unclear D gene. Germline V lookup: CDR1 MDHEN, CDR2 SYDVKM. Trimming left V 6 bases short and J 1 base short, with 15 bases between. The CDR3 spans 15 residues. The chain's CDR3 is CASRAQWQLNYGYTF. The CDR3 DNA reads TGTGCCAGCAGGGCCCAGTGGCAACTTAACTATGGCTACACCTTC.

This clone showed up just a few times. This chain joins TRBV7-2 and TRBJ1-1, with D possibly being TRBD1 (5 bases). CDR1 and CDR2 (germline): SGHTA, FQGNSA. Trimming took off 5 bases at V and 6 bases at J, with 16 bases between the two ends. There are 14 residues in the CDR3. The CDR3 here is CASSLLGGFAEAFF. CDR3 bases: TGTGCCAGCAGCCTCCTGGGGGGGTTCGCTGAAGCTTTCTTT. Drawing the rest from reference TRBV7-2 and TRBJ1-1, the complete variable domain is GAGVSQSPSNKVTEKGKDVELRCDPISGHTALYWYRQSLGQGLEFLIYFQGNSAPDKSGLPSDRFSAERTGGSVSTLTIQRTQQEDSAVYLCASSLLGGFAEAFFGQGTRLTVV.

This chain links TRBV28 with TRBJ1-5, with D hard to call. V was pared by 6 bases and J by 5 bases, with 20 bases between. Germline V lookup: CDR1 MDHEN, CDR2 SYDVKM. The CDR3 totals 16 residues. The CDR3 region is CASSEGLSKPDQPQHF. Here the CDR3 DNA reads TGTGCCAGCAGCGAAGGGCTCAGTAAACCCGATCAGCCCCAGCATTTT.

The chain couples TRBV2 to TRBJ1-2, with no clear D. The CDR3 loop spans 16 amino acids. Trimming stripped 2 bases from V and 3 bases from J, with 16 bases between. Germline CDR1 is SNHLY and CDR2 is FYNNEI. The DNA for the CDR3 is TGTGCCAGCAGTGAATCCGATCAGGACCTCTACTATGGCTACACCTTC. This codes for CASSESDQDLYYGYTF.

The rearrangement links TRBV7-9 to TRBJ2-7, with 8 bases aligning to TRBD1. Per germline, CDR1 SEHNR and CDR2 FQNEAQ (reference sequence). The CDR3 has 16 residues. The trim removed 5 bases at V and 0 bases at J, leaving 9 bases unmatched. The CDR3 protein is CASSLPAGTGSYEQYF. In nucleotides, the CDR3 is TGTGCCAGCAGCCTCCCCGCTGGGACAGGCTCCTACGAGCAGTACTTC.